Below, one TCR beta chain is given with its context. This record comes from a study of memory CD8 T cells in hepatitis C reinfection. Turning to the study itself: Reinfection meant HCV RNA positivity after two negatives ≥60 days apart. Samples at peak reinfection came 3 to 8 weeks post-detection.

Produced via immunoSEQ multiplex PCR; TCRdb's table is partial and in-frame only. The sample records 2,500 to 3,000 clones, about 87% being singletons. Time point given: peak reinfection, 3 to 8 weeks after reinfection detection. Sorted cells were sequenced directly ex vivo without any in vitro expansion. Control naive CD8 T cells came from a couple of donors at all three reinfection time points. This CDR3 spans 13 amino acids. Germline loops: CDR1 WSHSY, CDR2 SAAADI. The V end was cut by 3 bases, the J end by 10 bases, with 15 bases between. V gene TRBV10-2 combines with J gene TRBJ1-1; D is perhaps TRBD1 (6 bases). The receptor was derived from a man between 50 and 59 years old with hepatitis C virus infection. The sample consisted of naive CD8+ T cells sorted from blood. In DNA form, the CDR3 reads TGCGCCAGCAGTGAATCCACCCAGGACAGAGCTTTCTTT. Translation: CASSESTQDRAFF.